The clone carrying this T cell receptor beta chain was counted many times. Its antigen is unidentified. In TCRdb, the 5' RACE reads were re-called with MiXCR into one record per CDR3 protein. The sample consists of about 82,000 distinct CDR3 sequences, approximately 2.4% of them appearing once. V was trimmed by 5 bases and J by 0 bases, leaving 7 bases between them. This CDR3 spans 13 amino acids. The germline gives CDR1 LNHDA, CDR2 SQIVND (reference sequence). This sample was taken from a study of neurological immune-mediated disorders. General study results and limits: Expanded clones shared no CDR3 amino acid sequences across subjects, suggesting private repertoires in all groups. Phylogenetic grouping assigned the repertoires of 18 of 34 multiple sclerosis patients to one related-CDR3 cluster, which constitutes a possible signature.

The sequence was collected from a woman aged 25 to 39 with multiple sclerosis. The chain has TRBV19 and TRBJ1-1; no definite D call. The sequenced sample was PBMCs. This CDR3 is CASSPTMNTEAFF. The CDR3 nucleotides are TGTGCCAGTAGTCCGACCATGAACACTGAAGCTTTCTTT. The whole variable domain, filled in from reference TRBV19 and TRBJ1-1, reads DGGITQSPKYLFRKEGQNVTLSCEQNLNHDAMYWYRQDPGQGLRLIYYSQIVNDFQKGDIAEGYSVSREKKESFPLTVTSAQKNPTAFYLCASSPTMNTEAFFGQGTRLTVV.